The 12 T cell receptor beta chains given below trace back to one sample, sequenced in a study of glioma-infiltrating T cells. The iRepertoire nested amplicon-rescue multiplex PCR amplified TCR alpha and beta CDR3s from RNA. MiXCR was run by TCRdb on the multiplex PCR reads, yielding one entry per CDR3 protein. The table lists some 120,000 distinct CDR3 sequences, roughly 24% of them singletons. The specimen sequenced was glioma tissue, nonneoplastic brain tissue, or PBMCs (not recorded which). The source is a human donor with low-grade glioma or glioblastoma, undergoing nonglioma brain surgery, or in good health (not recorded which).

This clonotype was detected ten times or more. The chain links TRBV7-2 to TRBJ1-1; TRBD1 matches 7 bases. With V trimmed by 1 base and J by 1 base, 9 bases remained unmatched. In germline, CDR1 is SGHTA, CDR2 FQGNSA. The CDR3 loop spans 17 amino acids. The CDR3 sequence is CASSLEVLQGRNTEAFF. In DNA form, the CDR3 reads TGTGCCAGCAGCTTAGAGGTCCTACAGGGGCGGAACACTGAAGCTTTCTTT.

This clonotype was counted at least ten times. V usage is TRBV6-1 and J usage is TRBJ2-7; D possibly corresponds to TRBD2 (5 bases). This CDR3 contains 13 residues. V lost 6 bases and J lost 1, with 10 bases in between. Germline values: CDR1 MNHNS, CDR2 SASEGT. In nucleotides, the CDR3 is TGTGCCAGCAGAAACCGGGAATCCTACGAGCAGTACTTC. It codes for CASRNRESYEQYF.

The chain carries TRBV12-3 or TRBV12-4 and TRBJ2-7; TRBD2 matches at 7 bases. V lost 2 bases, J lost 2 bases, and 0 bases stayed unmatched. The CDR3 is 13 amino acids. CDR3 bases: TGTGCCAGCAGTTTACTAGCGGCCTACGAGCAGTACTTC. Protein product: CASSLLAAYEQYF.

In this sample, this clonotype turned up a few times. One end of the junction is discordant with germline, which a read error may explain. V and J are TRBV7-9 and TRBJ2-6; D is unresolved. Germline-derived CDR1 and CDR2 are SEHNR and FQNEAQ (reference sequence). This CDR3 spans 18 amino acids. CDR3 DNA sequence: TGTGCGAGCAGCAAGGTTCGGGTTTTCTACTCTGGGGCCAACGTCCTGACTTTC. Protein: CASSKVRVFYSGANVLTF.

The chain combines TRBV12-3 or TRBV12-4 with TRBJ1-5; D is undetermined. V was pared by 1 base and J by 7 bases, with 11 bases between. The CDR3 has 14 amino acids. CDR3 loop: CASSLVEGSQPQHF. CDR3 DNA sequence: TGTGCCAGCAGTTTAGTGGAGGGCTCCCAGCCCCAGCATTTT.

Comment on this clonotype: This may stem from a read error, because a much larger clone lies one nucleotide away. The rearrangement joins TRBV19 to TRBJ2-2, with 8 bases matching TRBD2. The CDR3 spans 15 residues. Germline V gene data show CDR1 as LNHDA and CDR2 as SQIVND (reference sequence). CDR3 coding DNA: TGTGACAGTAGTATGGGGACTAGAGACACCGGGGAGCTGTTTTTT. It is translated as CDSSMGTRDTGELFF.

This clonotype was picked up a small number of times. The DNA of the CDR3 is TGTGCCAGCTCACTCGAGACCGGGACAGGGACCCACAATGAGCAGTTCTTC. It codes for CASSLETGTGTHNEQFF. The rearrangement joins TRBV18 to TRBJ2-1, with TRBD1 identical over 9 bases. The CDR3 extends over 17 amino acids. Trimming took 4 bases from V and 5 from J; bases not matched to a gene: 12. CDR1 is KGHSH, CDR2 LQKENI, per germline.

The rearrangement joins TRBV2 to TRBJ2-1, with TRBD2 matching over 8 bases. The CDR3 consists of 15 residues. Per germline, CDR1 SNHLY and CDR2 FYNNEI. V lost 7 bases to trimming and J lost 9 bases; unmatched junction nucleotides: 14. This CDR3 is CASKVAASGFREQFF. In nucleotides, the CDR3 is TGTGCCAGCAAGGTGGCGGCTAGCGGGTTTCGTGAGCAGTTCTTC.

This clonotype was seen many times. The J gene is TRBJ1-1, the V gene TRBV18; D remains unclear. Looked up from germline, CDR1 is KGHSH and CDR2 is LQKENI. The CDR3 length is 15 residues. V lost 2 bases, J lost 0 bases, and 10 bases lay in between. The CDR3 sequence: CASSPTKTLNTEAFF. In DNA form, the CDR3 reads TGTGCCAGCTCACCAACTAAGACATTGAACACTGAAGCTTTCTTT.

A note on this clonotype: A much larger clone sits a single nucleotide away, making a read error possible. The chain couples TRBV4-1 to TRBJ2-4; D gene ambiguous. Trimming left V 2 bases short and J 5 bases short, with 7 bases between. Germline V gene data show CDR1 as MGHRA and CDR2 as YSYEKL. CDR3 length: 13 residues. The CDR3 sequence: CASSQIRENIQYF. CDR3 nucleotides: TGCGCCAGCAGCCAAATAAGGGAAAACATTCAGTACTTC.

This clonotype has only a few counts. The chain carries TRBV19 and TRBJ2-7, with D possibly matching TRBD2 (5 bases). Trimming pared 3 bases from V and 6 bases from J, leaving 6 bases between. In germline, CDR1 is LNHDA, CDR2 SQIVND (reference sequence). This CDR3 comprises 11 residues. CDR3 residues: CASSIGVEQYF. The DNA of the CDR3 is TGTGCCAGTAGTATCGGGGTCGAGCAGTACTTC.

In its sample, this clonotype was seen many times. The chain combines TRBV14 with TRBJ1-3; no clear D. V was shortened by 1 base and J by 1 base, with 5 bases between the two germline ends. Looked up from germline, CDR1 is SGHDN and CDR2 is FVKESK. This CDR3 has 14 residues. The CDR3 here is CASSQATSGNTIYF. For the CDR3, the DNA is TGTGCCAGCAGCCAAGCCACATCTGGAAACACCATATATTTT. Complete variable domain (other parts from reference TRBV14 and TRBJ1-3): EAGVTQFPSHSVIEKGQTVTLRCDPISGHDNLYWYRRVMGKEIKFLLHFVKESKQDESGMPNNRFLAERTGGTYSTLKVQPAELEDSGVYFCASSQATSGNTIYFGEGSWLTVV.